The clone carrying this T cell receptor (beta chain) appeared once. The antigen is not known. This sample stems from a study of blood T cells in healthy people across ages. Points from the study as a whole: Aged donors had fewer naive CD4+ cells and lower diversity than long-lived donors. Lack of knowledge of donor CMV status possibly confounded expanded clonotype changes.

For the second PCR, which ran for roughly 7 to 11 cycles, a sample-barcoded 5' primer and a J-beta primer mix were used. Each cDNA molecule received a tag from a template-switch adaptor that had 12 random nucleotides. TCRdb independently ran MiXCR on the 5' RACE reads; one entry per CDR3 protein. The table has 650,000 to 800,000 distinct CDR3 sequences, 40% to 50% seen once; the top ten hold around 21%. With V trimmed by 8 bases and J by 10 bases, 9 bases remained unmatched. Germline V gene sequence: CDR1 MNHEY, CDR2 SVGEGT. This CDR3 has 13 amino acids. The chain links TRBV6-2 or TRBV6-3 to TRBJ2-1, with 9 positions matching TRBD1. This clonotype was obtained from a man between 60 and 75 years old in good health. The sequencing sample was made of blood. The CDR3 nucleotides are TGTGCCAGCTCAGAACAGGGGGCGCGGGAGCAGTTCTTC. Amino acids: CASSEQGAREQFF.